These 10 T cell receptor beta chains came from one sample sequenced in a study of blood T cell repertoires in COVID-19 (dated by TCRdb to 2020 to 2021). Library construction relied on the immunoSEQ multiplex PCR assay. Sourced from immuneACCESS, this table was stored by TCRdb with only in-frame sequences that have V and J called. A share of the clones is absent; for the studies checked, an unresolved V gene accounts for under half, and the remainder has no known explanation. Counted in this sample were fewer than 50,000 clones; about 76% of them appeared once. Over 9.5% of the sample is in the top ten clones. The sample was peripheral blood. The receptors were gathered from a man in his 70s with COVID-19, enrolled during active disease.

The chain's CDR3 is CASSPAGPEAFF. The CDR3 nucleotides are TGCGCCAGCAGCCCCGCGGGCCCTGAAGCTTTCTTT. The chain combines TRBV5-1 with TRBJ1-1; unclear D gene. Trimming pared 4 bases from V and 6 bases from J, leaving 10 bases between. CDR1 SGHRS and CDR2 YFSETQ come from the germline V gene. The CDR3 runs to 12 residues.

The chain is built from TRBV30 and TRBJ1-2; D uncertain. The CDR3 sequence is 14 residues long. V lost 3 bases, J lost 6 bases, and 17 bases lay in between. CDR1 and CDR2 from the germline V gene are GTSNPN and SVGIG (reference sequence). The CDR3 DNA is TGTGCCTGGAGAGAAAGGCAGGCGGGAAATGGCTACACCTTC. Protein: CAWRERQAGNGYTF.

V gene TRBV6-5 combines with J gene TRBJ2-7; D may be TRBD2 (6 bases). This CDR3 spans 14 amino acids. The V end was cut by 6 bases, the J end by 5 bases, with 17 bases between. The germline CDR1 and CDR2 sequences are MNHEY and SVGAGI. The CDR3 loop reads CASSLWDWKDEQYF. The CDR3 region has the DNA TGTGCCAGCAGCCTATGGGACTGGAAAGACGAGCAGTACTTC.

This clone came up a few times. J is TRBJ1-2 and V is TRBV12-3 or TRBV12-4; tentatively, D is TRBD1 (5 bases). The CDR3 has 11 residues. V gave up 10 bases and J gave up 2 bases, with 8 bases separating them. The CDR3 DNA is TGTGCCACCCAGGGAAACTATGGCTACACCTTC. Its protein is CATQGNYGYTF.

The chain has TRBV7-8 and TRBJ2-1, with D possibly matching TRBD2 (6 bases). The germline V gene has CDR1 SGHVS and CDR2 FQNEAQ. The CDR3 sequence is 15 residues long. Trimming pared 4 bases from V and 10 bases from J, leaving 20 bases between. CDR3 in amino acids: CASSSRGGASTEQFF. The CDR3 bases are TGTGCCAGCAGCTCCCGGGGCGGGGCAAGTACCGAGCAGTTCTTC.

The chain links TRBV12-3 or TRBV12-4 to TRBJ1-4; no reliable D call. Trimming pared 2 bases from V and 7 bases from J, leaving 8 bases between. This CDR3 has 13 residues. The CDR3 nucleotides read TGTGCCAGCAGTTTACGAGGTTTTGAAAAACTGTTTTTT. Protein: CASSLRGFEKLFF.

This sequence joins TRBV7-8 and TRBJ2-7, with TRBD2 as a possible D gene (6 bases). The V gene lost 3 bases and the J gene lost 6 bases, with 21 bases spanning the gap. Germline CDR1 SGHVS, CDR2 FQNEAQ. CDR3 length: 16 amino acids. The CDR3 here is CASSFSPRGELGEQYF. Written as DNA, the CDR3 is TGTGCCAGCAGCTTCTCCCCGCGCGGGGAGTTGGGCGAGCAGTACTTC.

This clone was recorded once. This chain connects TRBV30 to TRBJ1-1; D may be TRBD1 (5 bases). Germline CDR1 reads GTSNPN; CDR2 reads SVGIG (reference sequence). This CDR3 is built from 11 residues. V lost 8 bases and J lost 3, with 10 bases in between. CDR3 in DNA: TGTGCCGGTCAGGGCTACACTGAAGCTTTCTTT. This gives the protein CAGQGYTEAFF.

The chain links TRBV4-2 to TRBJ2-1; D might be TRBD1 (5 bases). V shed 2 bases and J shed 5 bases, with 13 bases lying between them. CDR3 length equals 15 residues. Germline V gene lookup returns CDR1 LGHNA and CDR2 YNFKEQ. The CDR3 coding sequence is TGTGCCAGCAGCCAACCCCCAGGGATGGACAATGAGCAGTTCTTC. This translates into CASSQPPGMDNEQFF.

J is TRBJ1-2 and V is TRBV28; D call uncertain. This CDR3 has 14 amino acids. With 7 bases removed from V and 4 bases from J, the gap between germline ends came to 16 bases. The germline CDR1 and CDR2 sequences are MDHEN and SYDVKM. CDR3 DNA: TGTGCCAGCACCACTATCCCCGCCCCCTATGGCTACACCTTC. Translation: CASTTIPAPYGYTF.